This TCR beta chain was documented in a study of T cell changes during pregnancy in multiple sclerosis. The CDR3 covers 13 residues. The V gene lost 3 bases and the J gene lost 6 bases, with 9 bases spanning the gap. CDR1 and CDR2 (germline): LGHNA, YSLEER. The protocol was immunoSEQ multiplex PCR, while the TCRdb copy is restricted to in-frame clones and leaves out a portion. The sample lists 60,000 or so clones; roughly nine tenths were seen once. This clone was counted a few times. The chain combines TRBV4-3 with TRBJ1-5, with D hard to call. Here the sequenced sample was peripheral blood, taken before pregnancy. The clonotype was recovered from a female donor with multiple sclerosis, enrolled in a pregnancy study. The CDR3 DNA reads TGCGCCAGCAGCCAGAATCGGGTTCAGCCCCAGCATTTT. Translating it yields CASSQNRVQPQHF.